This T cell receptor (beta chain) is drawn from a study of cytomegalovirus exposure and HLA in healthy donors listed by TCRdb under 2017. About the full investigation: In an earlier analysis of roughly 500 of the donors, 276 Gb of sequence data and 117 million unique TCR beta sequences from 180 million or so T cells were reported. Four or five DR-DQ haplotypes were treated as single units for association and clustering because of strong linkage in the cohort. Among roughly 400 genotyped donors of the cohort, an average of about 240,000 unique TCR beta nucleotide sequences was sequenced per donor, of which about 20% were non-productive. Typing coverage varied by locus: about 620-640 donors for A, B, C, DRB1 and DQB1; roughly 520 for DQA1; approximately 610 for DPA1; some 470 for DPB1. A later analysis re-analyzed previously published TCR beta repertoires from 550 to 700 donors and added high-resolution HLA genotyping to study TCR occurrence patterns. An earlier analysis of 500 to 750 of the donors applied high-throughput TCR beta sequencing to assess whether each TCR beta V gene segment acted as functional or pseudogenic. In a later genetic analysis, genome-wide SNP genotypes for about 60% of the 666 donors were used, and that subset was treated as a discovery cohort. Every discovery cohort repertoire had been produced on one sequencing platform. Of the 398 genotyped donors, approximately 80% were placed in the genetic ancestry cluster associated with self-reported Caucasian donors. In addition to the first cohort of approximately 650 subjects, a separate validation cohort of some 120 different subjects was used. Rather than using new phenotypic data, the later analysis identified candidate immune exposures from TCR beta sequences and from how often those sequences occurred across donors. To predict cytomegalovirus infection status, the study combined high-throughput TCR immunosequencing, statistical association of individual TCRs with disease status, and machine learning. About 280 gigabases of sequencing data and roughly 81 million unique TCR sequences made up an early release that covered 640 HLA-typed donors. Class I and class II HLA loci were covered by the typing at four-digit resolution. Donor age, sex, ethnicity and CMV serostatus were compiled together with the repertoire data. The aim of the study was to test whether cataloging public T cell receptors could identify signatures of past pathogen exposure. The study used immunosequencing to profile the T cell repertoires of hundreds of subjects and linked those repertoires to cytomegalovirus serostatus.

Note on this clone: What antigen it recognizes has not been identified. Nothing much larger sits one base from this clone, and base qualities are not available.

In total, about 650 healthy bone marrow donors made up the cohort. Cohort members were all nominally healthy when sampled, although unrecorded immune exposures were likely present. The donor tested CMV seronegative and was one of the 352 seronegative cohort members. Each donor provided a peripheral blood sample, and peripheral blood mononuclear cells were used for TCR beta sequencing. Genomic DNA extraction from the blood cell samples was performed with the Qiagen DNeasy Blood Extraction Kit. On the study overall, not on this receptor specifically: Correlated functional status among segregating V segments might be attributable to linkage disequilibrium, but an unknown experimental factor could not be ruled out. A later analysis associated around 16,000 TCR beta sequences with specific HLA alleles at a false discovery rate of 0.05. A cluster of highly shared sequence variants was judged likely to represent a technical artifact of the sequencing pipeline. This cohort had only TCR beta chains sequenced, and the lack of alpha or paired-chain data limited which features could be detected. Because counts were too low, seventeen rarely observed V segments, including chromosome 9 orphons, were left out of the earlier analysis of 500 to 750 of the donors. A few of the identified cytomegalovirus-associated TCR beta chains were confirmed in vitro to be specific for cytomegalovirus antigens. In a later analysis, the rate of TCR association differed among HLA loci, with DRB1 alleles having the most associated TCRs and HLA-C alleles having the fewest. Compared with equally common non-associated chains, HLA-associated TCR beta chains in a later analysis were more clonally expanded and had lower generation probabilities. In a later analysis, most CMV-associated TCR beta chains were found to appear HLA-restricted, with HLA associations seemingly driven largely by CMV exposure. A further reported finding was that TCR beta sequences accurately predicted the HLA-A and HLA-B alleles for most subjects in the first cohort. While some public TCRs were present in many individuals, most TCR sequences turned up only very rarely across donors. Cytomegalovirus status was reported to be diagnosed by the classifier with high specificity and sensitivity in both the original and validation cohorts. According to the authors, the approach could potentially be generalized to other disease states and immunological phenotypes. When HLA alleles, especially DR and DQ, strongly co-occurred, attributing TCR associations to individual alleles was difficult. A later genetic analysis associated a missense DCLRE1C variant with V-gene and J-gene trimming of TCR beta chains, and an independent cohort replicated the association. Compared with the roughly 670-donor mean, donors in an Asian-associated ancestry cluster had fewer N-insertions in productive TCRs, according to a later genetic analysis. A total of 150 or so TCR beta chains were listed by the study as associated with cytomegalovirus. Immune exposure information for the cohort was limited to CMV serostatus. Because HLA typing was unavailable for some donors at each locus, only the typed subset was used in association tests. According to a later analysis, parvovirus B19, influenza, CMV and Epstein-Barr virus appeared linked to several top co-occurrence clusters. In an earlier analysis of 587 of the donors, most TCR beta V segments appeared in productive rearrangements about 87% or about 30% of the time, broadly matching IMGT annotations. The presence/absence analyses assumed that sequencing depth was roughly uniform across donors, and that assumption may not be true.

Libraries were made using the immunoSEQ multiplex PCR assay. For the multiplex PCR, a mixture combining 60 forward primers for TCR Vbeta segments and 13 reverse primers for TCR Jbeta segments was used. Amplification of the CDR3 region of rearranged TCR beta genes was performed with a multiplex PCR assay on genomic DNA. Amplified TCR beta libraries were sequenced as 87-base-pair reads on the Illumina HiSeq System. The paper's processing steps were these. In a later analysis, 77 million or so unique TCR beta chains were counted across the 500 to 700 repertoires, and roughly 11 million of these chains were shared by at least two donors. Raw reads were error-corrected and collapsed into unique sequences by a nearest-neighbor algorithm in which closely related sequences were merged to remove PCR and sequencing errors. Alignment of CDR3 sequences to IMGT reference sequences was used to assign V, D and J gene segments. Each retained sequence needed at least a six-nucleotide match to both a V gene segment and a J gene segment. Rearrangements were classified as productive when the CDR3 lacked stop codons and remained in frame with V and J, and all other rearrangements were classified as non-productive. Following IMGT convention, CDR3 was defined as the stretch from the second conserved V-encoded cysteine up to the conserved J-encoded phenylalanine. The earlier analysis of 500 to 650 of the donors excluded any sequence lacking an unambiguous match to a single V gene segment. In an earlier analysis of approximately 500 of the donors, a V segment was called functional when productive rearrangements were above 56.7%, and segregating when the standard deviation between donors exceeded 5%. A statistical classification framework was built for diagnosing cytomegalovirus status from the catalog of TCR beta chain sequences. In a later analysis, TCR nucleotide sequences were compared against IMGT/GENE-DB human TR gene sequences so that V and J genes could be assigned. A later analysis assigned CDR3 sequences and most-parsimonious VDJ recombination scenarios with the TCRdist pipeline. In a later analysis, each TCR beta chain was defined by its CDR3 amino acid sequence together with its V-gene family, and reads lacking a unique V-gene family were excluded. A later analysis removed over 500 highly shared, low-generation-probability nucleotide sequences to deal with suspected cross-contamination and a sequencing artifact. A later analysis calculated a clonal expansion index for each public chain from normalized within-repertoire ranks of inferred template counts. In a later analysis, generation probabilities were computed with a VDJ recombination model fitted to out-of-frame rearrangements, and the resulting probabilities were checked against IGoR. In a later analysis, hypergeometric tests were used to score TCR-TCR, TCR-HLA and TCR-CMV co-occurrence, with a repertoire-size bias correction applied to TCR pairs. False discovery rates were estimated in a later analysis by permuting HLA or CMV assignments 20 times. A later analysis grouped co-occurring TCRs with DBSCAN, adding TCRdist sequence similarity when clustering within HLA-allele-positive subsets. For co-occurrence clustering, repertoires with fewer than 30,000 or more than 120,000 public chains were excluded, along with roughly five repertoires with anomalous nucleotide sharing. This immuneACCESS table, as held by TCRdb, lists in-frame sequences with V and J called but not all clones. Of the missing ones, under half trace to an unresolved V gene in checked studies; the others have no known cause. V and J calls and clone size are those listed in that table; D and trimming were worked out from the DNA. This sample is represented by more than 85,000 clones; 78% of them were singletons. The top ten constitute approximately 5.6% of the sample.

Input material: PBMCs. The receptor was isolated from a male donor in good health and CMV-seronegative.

The CDR3 region has the sequence CASSLAGEGTDTQYF. The nucleotide sequence reads TGTGCCAGCAGCTTAGCGGGAGAAGGCACAGATACGCAGTATTTT. The chain uses TRBV9 and TRBJ2-3, with 9 bases in between that match TRBD2. The V end gives up 4 bases and the J end 1 base, leaving 4 bases in the junction not matched to a gene. CDR1 SGDLS and CDR2 YYNGEE are derived from the germline V gene. The CDR3 goes from the cysteine to the phenylalanine over 15 residues. This entry keeps only the CDR3 DNA: 45 bases, framed from base 1.